The 18 T cell receptor beta chains below come from one sample, sequenced in a study of T cell responses to AZD1222 COVID-19 vaccine. Assay: immunoSEQ multiplex PCR; the TCRdb copy retains only in-frame clones and omits some. The sample gives tens of thousands of clones, 87% of which show up once; under 3.5% is in the top ten. The input for sequencing was peripheral blood, taken 28 days after the second AZD1222 dose. All receptors come from an adult who received the AZD1222 COVID-19 vaccine.

The V and J genes are TRBV5-4 and TRBJ2-2, with a possible D match to TRBD2 (7 bases). The CDR3 is made up of 15 amino acids. CDR1 and CDR2 (germline): SGHNT, YYREEE (reference sequence). V was cut by 4 bases and J by 7 bases, with 17 bases left in between. The CDR3, as DNA: TGTGCCAGCAGCCTCCAAGGGGGGGCGGTCGGGGAGCTGTTTTTT. This gives the protein CASSLQGGAVGELFF.

The V and J genes are TRBV4-1 and TRBJ2-1; no definite D call. The ends were cut back, 6 bases at V and 0 bases at J, with 9 bases in the middle. The germline V gene has CDR1 MGHRA and CDR2 YSYEKL. This CDR3 is built from 14 residues. CDR3 nucleotide sequence: TGCGCCAGCAGTGTCGGAAGCTCCTACAATGAGCAGTTCTTC. It codes for CASSVGSSYNEQFF.

The chain couples TRBV7-8 to TRBJ2-1; D remains unclear. This CDR3 region has 14 residues. Between the trimmed V and J ends, which lost 5 bases and 2 bases, there was a span of 10 bases. Germline V lookup: CDR1 SGHVS, CDR2 FQNEAQ. CDR3 amino acids: CASSPHGPYNEQFF. In nucleotides, the CDR3 is TGTGCCAGCAGCCCGCACGGACCCTACAATGAGCAGTTCTTC. The full variable domain, completed using reference TRBV7-8 and TRBJ2-1, is GAGVSQSPRYKVAKRGQDVALRCDPISGHVSLFWYQQALGQGPEFLTYFQNEAQLDKSGLPSDRFFAERPEGSVSTLKIQRTQQEDSAVYLCASSPHGPYNEQFFGPGTRLTVL.

V gene TRBV15 combines with J gene TRBJ2-2, with D unclear. CDR1 and CDR2 (germline): LNHNV, YYDKDF (reference sequence). V was trimmed by 2 bases and J by 1 base, leaving 8 bases between them. The CDR3 totals 15 residues. CDR3 sequence: CATSRPLRNTGELFF. In DNA form, the CDR3 reads TGTGCCACCAGCAGACCCCTTCGGAACACCGGGGAGCTGTTTTTT.

The CDR3: CASSLVGTPEHEQYF. DNA of the CDR3: TGTGCCAGCAGCTTGGTGGGGACTCCCGAACACGAGCAGTACTTC. This chain connects TRBV5-8 to TRBJ2-7; D is possibly TRBD2 (6 bases). The germline V gene encodes CDR1 SGHTS and CDR2 YDEGEE. V lost 0 bases to trimming and J lost 5 bases, with 15 bases between them. This CDR3 has 15 residues.

The chain employs TRBV28 and TRBJ1-6; D unresolved. From germline, CDR1 is MDHEN and CDR2 SYDVKM. The CDR3 has 15 residues. Trimming took 7 bases from V and 5 from J, leaving 15 bases between them. CDR3 residues: CASTPVDRDNSPLHF. In DNA, the CDR3 is TGTGCCAGCACCCCGGTGGATCGAGATAATTCACCCCTCCACTTT.

This chain uses TRBV19 with TRBJ2-7, with TRBD1 matching 8 bases. This CDR3 is built from 14 residues. Germline V CDR1 and CDR2: LNHDA, SQIVND (reference sequence). V dropped 6 bases and J dropped 4; count of bases not matched to a gene: 8. The CDR3 DNA sequence: TGTGCCAGTAGCCTCAGGACAGGGCCGTACGAGCAGTACTTC. It is translated as CASSLRTGPYEQYF.

V and J are TRBV12-3 or TRBV12-4 and TRBJ2-7, with TRBD1 matching 7 bases. The CDR3 extends over 13 amino acids. Losses at the gene ends were 7 bases for V and 6 bases for J; bases not matched to a gene: 9. CDR3 sequence reads: CASNYQGVGEQYF. The CDR3 region has the DNA TGTGCCAGCAATTATCAGGGGGTCGGCGAGCAGTACTTC.

This clone appeared a few times. V and J are TRBV19 and TRBJ2-7; D perhaps matches TRBD1 (5 bases). Looked up from germline, CDR1 is LNHDA and CDR2 is SQIVND (reference sequence). CDR3 length equals 13 residues. Trimming took 4 bases from V and 3 from J, leaving 10 bases between them. The CDR3, as DNA: TGTGCCAGTAGTACCCAGGGTGGCTACGAGCAGTACTTC. Its protein product is CASSTQGGYEQYF. Together with reference TRBV19 and TRBJ2-7, the CDR3 gives the full variable domain: DGGITQSPKYLFRKEGQNVTLSCEQNLNHDAMYWYRQDPGQGLRLIYYSQIVNDFQKGDIAEGYSVSREKKESFPLTVTSAQKNPTAFYLCASSTQGGYEQYFGPGTRLTVT.

CDR3 protein: CASSYTTGDTEAFF. Written as DNA, the CDR3 is TGTGCCAGCAGTTACACTACAGGGGATACTGAAGCTTTCTTT. The chain recombines TRBV6-5 with TRBJ1-1; TRBD1 matches at 7 bases. The V and J ends lost 2 bases and 5 bases, in that order; junction bases with no gene match: 5. There are 14 residues in the CDR3. CDR1 MNHEY and CDR2 SVGAGI come from the germline V gene.

J is TRBJ2-1 and V is TRBV18; TRBD2 aligns across 12 bases. Trimming cost V 8 bases and J 6 bases; bases outside gene matches: 8. Germline lookup yields CDR1 KGHSH and CDR2 LQKENI. The CDR3 consists of 15 residues. The CDR3 DNA sequence: TGTGCCAGCCGAACTAGCGGGAGGTCAGGCAATGAGCAGTTCTTC. This codes for CASRTSGRSGNEQFF.

This clone was seen a single time. CDR3 coding DNA: TGTGCCAGCAGCCCCGCGGCAAACTATGGCTACACCTTC. This encodes CASSPAANYGYTF. The chain recombines TRBV6-5 with TRBJ1-2; D gene unclear. The CDR3 contains 13 residues. Germline V gene sequence: CDR1 MNHEY, CDR2 SVGAGI. V gave up 6 bases and J gave up 2 bases, with 10 bases separating them.

The CDR3 DNA is TGTGCCTGGAGCCCAAACGACCTGTGGGGCTACACCTTC. It specifies CAWSPNDLWGYTF. The chain links TRBV30 to TRBJ1-2; the D is unclear. CDR3 length equals 13 residues. From germline, CDR1 is GTSNPN and CDR2 SVGIG (reference sequence). V lost 3 bases and J lost 8, with 16 bases in between.

V and J are TRBV15 and TRBJ2-3, with 8 bases lining up with TRBD1. Trimming removed 3 bases from V and 2 bases from J; junction bases left unmatched: 1. Germline V gives CDR1 LNHNV, CDR2 YYDKDF (reference sequence). The CDR3 is 14 amino acids. The CDR3 region has the DNA TGTGCCACCAGCAGGGACAGGGCCACAGATACGCAGTATTTT. Its protein product is CATSRDRATDTQYF.

This clone was seen a handful of times. This chain connects TRBV7-2 to TRBJ1-3; no firm D call. V lost 0 bases to trimming and J lost 2 bases, with 5 bases between them. CDR3 length: 14 residues. Germline values: CDR1 SGHTA, CDR2 FQGNSA. Written as DNA, the CDR3 is TGTGCCAGCAGCTTAGCAGGTCCTGGAAACACCATATATTTT. Its protein is CASSLAGPGNTIYF.

Written as DNA, the CDR3 is TGTGCCAGCTCATCCCAGGGGGGTGTCTATGGCTACACCTTC. Translation: CASSSQGGVYGYTF. The chain couples TRBV18 to TRBJ1-2; 7 bases map to TRBD1. Germline CDR1 and CDR2: KGHSH and LQKENI. V lost 5 bases and J lost 4; bases outside the gene matches: 7. The CDR3 contains 14 residues.

V and J are TRBV27 and TRBJ1-2; TRBD1 is a possible D gene (6 bases). The CDR3 sequence is 15 residues long. The V end lost 3 bases, the J end lost 2 bases, and 13 bases lay between the germline ends. CDR1 is MNHEY, CDR2 SMNVEV, per germline (reference sequence). The CDR3 region has the DNA TGTGCCAGCAGTTTCGGCCCAGGGGCGAACTATGGCTACACCTTC. Translation: CASSFGPGANYGYTF.

The gene calls are TRBV24-1 and TRBJ1-5; the match to TRBD1 covers 7 bases. The CDR3 sequence is 14 residues long. V shed 7 bases, J shed 2 bases, and the junction held 4 bases outside the gene matches. Germline values: CDR1 KGHDR, CDR2 SFDVKD. DNA for the CDR3: TGTGCCACCAGCCGAACAGGGGGCAATCAGCCCCAGCATTTT. Its protein is CATSRTGGNQPQHF.